This T cell receptor beta chain was sequenced for a study of blood T cell repertoires in COVID-19. For the study at large: Spain, Italy and the United States supplied samples that represented acute and convalescent COVID-19.

Some clones are missing from TCRdb's copy, which holds only in-frame ones; the method was immunoSEQ multiplex PCR. The data hold a few hundred thousand clones, with over 85% observed a single time. Cohorts were assigned according to the clinical history that participants reported. Sequenced input: PBMCs or T cells enriched from blood (not recorded which). This TCR was sampled from a woman aged 30 to 39 who had recovered from COVID-19.

CDR3 in amino acids: CASSEWSVYSGDTQYF. The CDR3 DNA reads TGTGCCAGCAGTGAGTGGTCAGTGTATTCCGGGGATACGCAGTATTTT. The chain has TRBV2 and TRBJ2-3; D remains unclear. The length of the CDR3 is 16 residues. Trimming took 3 bases from V and 6 from J, leaving 19 bases between them. The germline V gene has CDR1 SNHLY and CDR2 FYNNEI.